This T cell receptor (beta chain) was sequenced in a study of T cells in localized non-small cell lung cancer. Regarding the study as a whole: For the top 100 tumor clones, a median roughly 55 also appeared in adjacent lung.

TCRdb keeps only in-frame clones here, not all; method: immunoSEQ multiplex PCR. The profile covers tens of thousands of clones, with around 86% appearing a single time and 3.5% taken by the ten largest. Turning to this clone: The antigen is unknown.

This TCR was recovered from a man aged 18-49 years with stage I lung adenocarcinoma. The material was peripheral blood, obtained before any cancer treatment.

The CDR3 DNA follows: TGTGCCAGTCGGGGGGCTCGGAGAAACACCGGGGAGCTGTTTTTT. Residues: CASRGARRNTGELFF. The chain has TRBV19 and TRBJ2-2; weak D call: TRBD2 (7 bases). V lost 8 bases and J 2 bases, leaving 15 bases between the germline ends. The CDR3 sequence is 15 residues long. From germline, CDR1 is LNHDA and CDR2 SQIVND (reference sequence).